This entry lists 5 T cell receptor beta chains sequenced from one sample in a study of PD-1 blockade in mismatch repair-deficient tumors. Sequencing was performed with immunoSEQ multiplex PCR; in TCRdb, only in-frame clones are kept and a portion is missing. The profile shows about 19,000 clones, approximately 80% of them singletons. Sample: PBMCs, taken 52 weeks after starting pembrolizumab. These receptors all come from an adult with mismatch repair-deficient cancer.

The rearrangement links TRBV2 to TRBJ1-5; D remains ambiguous. Germline V lookup: CDR1 SNHLY, CDR2 FYNNEI. With 1 base removed from V and 6 bases from J, the gap between germline ends came to 10 bases. The CDR3 is 14 amino acids. The CDR3: CASSEGTPFQPQHF. The DNA for the CDR3 is TGTGCCAGCAGTGAAGGGACTCCCTTTCAGCCCCAGCATTTT. Based on the CDR3 plus reference TRBV2 and TRBJ1-5, the full variable domain is EPEVTQTPSHQVTQMGQEVILRCVPISNHLYFYWYRQILGQKVEFLVSFYNNEISEKSEIFDDQFSVERPDGSNFTLKIRSTKLEDSAMYFCASSEGTPFQPQHFGDGTRLSIL.

The chain combines TRBV7-6 with TRBJ1-6; 7 bases fit TRBD1. The length of the CDR3 is 15 residues. The germline V gene has CDR1 SGHVS and CDR2 FNYEAQ. Trimming at V came to 5 bases and at J to 7 bases, leaving 8 bases not matched to a gene. The CDR3 region has the DNA TGTGCCAGCAGCCCTACGGACAGGAAGAATTCACCCCTCCACTTT. It specifies CASSPTDRKNSPLHF.

The chain recombines TRBV5-1 with TRBJ1-1; possibly TRBD1 for D (6 bases). Per germline, CDR1 SGHRS and CDR2 YFSETQ. This CDR3 is 14 amino acids long. Trimming removed 2 bases from V and 11 bases from J, with 19 bases in between. Written as DNA, the CDR3 is TGCGCCAGCAGCTTAGCAAAGGGGGAGGGCGGCGCTTTCTTT. Protein sequence: CASSLAKGEGGAFF.

This chain uses TRBV28 with TRBJ2-1; D possibly corresponds to TRBD1 (6 bases). The CDR3 is made up of 17 amino acids. The V and J ends lost 3 bases and 4 bases respectively, with 19 bases between them. The V gene's germline CDR1 is MDHEN and CDR2 SYDVKM. The CDR3 DNA sequence: TGTGCCAGCAGTTTTGGGTTGGTTTTGAGGGGGTACAATGAGCAGTTCTTC. Residues: CASSFGLVLRGYNEQFF.

This chain connects TRBV4-2 to TRBJ2-1; TRBD2 aligns across 8 bases. The CDR3 has 18 residues. J was trimmed by 8 bases and V by 4 bases; bases with no gene match: 19. Germline-derived CDR1 and CDR2 are LGHNA and YNFKEQ. The chain's CDR3 is CASSLRGPSSGSSDEQFF. The CDR3 DNA is TGTGCCAGCAGCCTGAGGGGCCCCTCCAGCGGGAGTTCGGATGAGCAGTTCTTC.